These 6 T cell receptor beta chains came from one sample sequenced in a study of blood T cell repertoires in COVID-19. Assay used: immunoSEQ multiplex PCR; TCRdb lists only in-frame clones, some missing. The table has roughly 250,000 clones, 82% seen once; the top ten hold more than 4.5%. The sample taken for sequencing was peripheral blood. Every receptor here comes from an elderly woman with active or convalescent COVID-19.

The CDR3 region has the DNA TGTGCCAGCAGTAGGGGGACAGGGCTGATATCGAACATTCAGTACTTC. It is translated as CASSRGTGLISNIQYF. This rearrangement joins TRBV6-6 to TRBJ2-4; 9 nucleotides match TRBD1. The CDR3 runs to 16 residues. CDR1 is MNHNY, CDR2 SVGAGI, per germline (reference sequence). With V trimmed by 5 bases and J by 7 bases, 12 bases remained unmatched.

V and J are TRBV6-4 and TRBJ1-1, with 8 positions matching TRBD1. Germline CDR1 reads MRHNA; CDR2 reads SNTAGT. After removal of 4 bases from V and 1 base from J, the junction contained 5 bases not matched to a gene. The CDR3 spans 15 residues. CDR3 in amino acids: CASSADRGSNTEAFF. Here the CDR3 DNA reads TGTGCCAGCAGTGCCGACAGGGGATCGAACACTGAAGCTTTCTTT.

The chain uses TRBV5-1 and TRBJ2-1; 7 positions match TRBD1. Germline assignment: CDR1 SGHRS and CDR2 YFSETQ. The CDR3 spans 15 residues. V was clipped by 2 bases and J by 2 bases; unmatched bases: 4. CDR3 residues: CASSFDQGAYNEQFF. CDR3 bases: TGCGCCAGCAGCTTCGATCAGGGGGCCTACAATGAGCAGTTCTTC.

V and J are TRBV6-1 and TRBJ2-5, with 8 positions matching TRBD1. The V and J ends lost 1 base and 0 bases, in that order; junction bases with no gene match: 1. This CDR3 has 15 amino acids. The germline V gene encodes CDR1 MNHNS and CDR2 SASEGT. CDR3 residues: CASSEEDRDQETQYF. For the CDR3, the DNA is TGTGCCAGCAGTGAAGAGGACAGGGACCAAGAGACCCAGTACTTC.

The chain's CDR3 is CASSLALGSSYNEQFF. The CDR3 DNA follows: TGCGCCAGCAGCTTGGCCCTCGGGAGCTCCTACAATGAGCAGTTCTTC. The chain carries TRBV5-1 and TRBJ2-1, with D possibly matching TRBD2 (6 bases). The CDR3 runs 16 residues. Germline CDR1 is SGHRS and CDR2 is YFSETQ. V was pared by 0 bases and J by 0 bases, with 10 bases between.

This chain links TRBV5-1 with TRBJ2-3; no definite D call. Per germline, CDR1 SGHRS and CDR2 YFSETQ. Trimming removed 5 bases from V and 4 bases from J, with 11 bases in between. CDR3 length equals 13 residues. CDR3 sequence: CASSSIPADTQYF. DNA for the CDR3: TGCGCCAGCAGTTCGATCCCGGCAGATACGCAGTATTTT.